Below, one T cell receptor beta chain is given with its context. Its specificity is unknown. The data were taken from a study of cytomegalovirus exposure and HLA in healthy donors. Amplification used 60 Vbeta primers and 13 Jbeta primers. Some clones are missing from TCRdb's copy, which holds only in-frame ones; the method was immunoSEQ multiplex PCR. The data include tens of thousands of clones; the top ten clones carry less than 0.65%. CDR3 length equals 14 residues. Trimming removed 2 bases from V and 1 base from J, with 8 bases in between. CDR1 is MNHNY, CDR2 SVGAGI, per germline (reference sequence). Broader study findings: A highly shared variant cluster was judged a likely technical artifact. Immune exposure information available was restricted to CMV serostatus. The study labeled around 160 TCR beta chains cytomegalovirus-associated. TCR beta chain V- and J-gene trimming was linked, in a later analysis, to a missense variant in DCLRE1C.

V is TRBV6-6 and J is TRBJ1-2; D remains ambiguous. This receptor was taken from a man aged 50-60 years in good health and CMV-seronegative. The sequenced material came from PBMCs. The CDR3 here is CASSYGEGNYGYTF. The CDR3 region has the DNA TGTGCCAGCAGTTACGGGGAGGGTAACTATGGCTACACCTTC.